The following is a TCR beta chain sequence with its context. These data come from a study of blood T cell repertoires in COVID-19. CDR1 LGHDT and CDR2 YNNKEL come from the germline V gene (reference sequence). V shed 4 bases, J shed 5 bases, and the junction held 10 bases outside the gene matches. The CDR3 contains 15 residues. Method: immunoSEQ multiplex PCR; TCRdb's copy keeps in-frame clones and lacks some. The sample consists of roughly 180,000 clones, around 83% of them appearing once. This chain connects TRBV3-1 (or the pseudogene TRBV3-2) to TRBJ1-2, with 7 nucleotides matching TRBD1. The TCR was taken from a woman in her sixties or seventies with acute or convalescent COVID-19. Sequencing was done on a sample of peripheral blood. The CDR3 sequence: CASSLQLDRLYGYTF. The CDR3 nucleotides are TGTGCCAGCAGCCTACAACTGGACAGGTTATATGGCTACACCTTC.